This T cell receptor (beta chain) was captured by sequencing in a study of CD8 T cells in Susac syndrome. The CDR3 has 15 amino acids. The junction had 6 bases not matched to a gene; V was cut back by 4 bases and J by 1 base. Germline CDR1 reads SGHNT; CDR2 reads YYREEE (reference sequence). Reverse transcription of roughly 0.5 to 1 ug RNA used random hexamers. It was immunoSEQ multiplex PCR that amplified TCR beta CDR3 across 54 Vbeta and 13 Jbeta. TCRdb itself ran the immunoSEQ multiplex PCR reads through MiXCR, one entry per CDR3 protein. The data show about 210,000 distinct CDR3 sequences, approximately 95% seen once.

The chain joins TRBV5-4 to TRBJ2-3; 7 bases align to TRBD2. The sequence derives from a human donor with multiple sclerosis. Sequencing was carried out using CD4+ T cells from PBMCs. Here the CDR3 DNA reads TGTGCCAGCAGCCCCGGGGGGTCCCGCACAGATACGCAGTATTTT. Residues: CASSPGGSRTDTQYF.